This T cell receptor beta chain was recorded in a study of glioma-infiltrating T cells after dendritic cell vaccination. Indicated time point: after dendritic cell vaccination, including at tumor progression/relapse. Profiled with immunoSEQ multiplex PCR; TCRdb holds only in-frame clones, not every one. The sample lists under 130,000 clones; around 89% were seen once. This CDR3 is built from 15 residues. The V end lost 2 bases, the J end lost 0 bases, and 8 bases lay between the germline ends. The germline CDR1 and CDR2 sequences are SGHTA and FQGNSA. This clone occurred once. Specimen: blood, collected after dendritic cell vaccination. This TCR was recovered from a human donor with glioblastoma. V usage is TRBV7-2 and J usage is TRBJ2-1, with D maybe TRBD1 (5 bases). The CDR3 nucleotides are TGTGCCAGCAGCTTATCACAGGACTCCTACAATGAGCAGTTCTTC. Its translation is CASSLSQDSYNEQFF.